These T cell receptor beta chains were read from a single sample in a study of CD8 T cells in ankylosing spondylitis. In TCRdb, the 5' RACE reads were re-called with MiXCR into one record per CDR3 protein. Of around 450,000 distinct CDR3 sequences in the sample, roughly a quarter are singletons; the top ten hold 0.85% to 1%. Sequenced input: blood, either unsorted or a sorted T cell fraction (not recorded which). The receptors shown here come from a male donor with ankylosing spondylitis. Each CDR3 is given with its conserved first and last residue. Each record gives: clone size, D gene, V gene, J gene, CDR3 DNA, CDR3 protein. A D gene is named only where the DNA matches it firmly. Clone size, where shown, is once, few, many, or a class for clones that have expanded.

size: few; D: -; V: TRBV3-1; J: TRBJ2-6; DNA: TGTGCCAGCAGCACCCGGGGCGTTGGGGCCAACGTCCTGACTTTC; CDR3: CASSTRGVGANVLTF
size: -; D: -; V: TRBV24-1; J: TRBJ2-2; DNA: TGTGCCACCAGTGATGGCCAGATGAACACCGGGGAGCTGTTTTTT; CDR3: CATSDGQMNTGELFF
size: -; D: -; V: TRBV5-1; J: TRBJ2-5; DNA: TGCGCCAGCAGCTTCCTAGCGCAGGGGGATGAGACCCAGTACTTC; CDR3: CASSFLAQGDETQYF
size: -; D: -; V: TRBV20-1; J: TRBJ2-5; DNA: TGCAGTGCTTCCCCCGGGCCAGCCGAGACCCAGTACTTC; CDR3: CSASPGPAETQYF
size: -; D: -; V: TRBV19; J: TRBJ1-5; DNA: TGTGCCAGTAGCCCTAGCAGGGGTAACCAGCATTTT; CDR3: CASSPSRGNQHF
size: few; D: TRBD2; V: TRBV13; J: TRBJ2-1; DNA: TGTGCCAGCAGCTCCATGGGACTAGTGGGACAGTTCTTC; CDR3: CASSSMGLVGQFF
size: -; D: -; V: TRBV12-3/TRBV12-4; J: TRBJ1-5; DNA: TGTGCCAGCAGTTTAGTCGGGTCCCATAATCAGGAGCCCCAGCATTTT; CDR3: CASSLVGSHNQEPQHF
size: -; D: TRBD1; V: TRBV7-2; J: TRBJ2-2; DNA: TGTGCCAGCAGCTTACGGACAGGGGAGGCCGGGGAGCTGTTTTTT; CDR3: CASSLRTGEAGELFF
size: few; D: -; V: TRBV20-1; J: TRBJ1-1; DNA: TGCAGTGCTAGAGGGACAGCGCCTGAAGCTTTCTTT; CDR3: CSARGTAPEAFF
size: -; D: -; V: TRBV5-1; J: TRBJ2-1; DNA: TGCGCCAGCAGCTTCGAGGGTAATGAGCAGTTCTTC; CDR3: CASSFEGNEQFF
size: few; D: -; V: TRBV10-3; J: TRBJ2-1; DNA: TGTGCCATCAGTGTCTCGGGACAAAATTACAATGAGCAGTTCTTC; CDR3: CAISVSGQNYNEQFF
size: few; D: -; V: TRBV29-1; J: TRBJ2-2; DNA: TGCAGCGCTACCTCCCGGAGGGGGGGCACCGGGGAGCTGTTTTTT; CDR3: CSATSRRGGTGELFF
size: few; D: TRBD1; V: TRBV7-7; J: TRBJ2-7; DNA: TGTGCCAGCAGCTTTGGGACAGGGACCTACGAGCAGTACTTC; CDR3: CASSFGTGTYEQYF
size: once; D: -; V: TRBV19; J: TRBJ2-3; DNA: TGTGCCAGTAGTGGTCTTGGGGCTCTAGGCACAGATACGCAGTATTTT; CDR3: CASSGLGALGTDTQYF
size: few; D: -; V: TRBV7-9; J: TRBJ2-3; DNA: TGTGCCAGCAGCTCGACCAGGGCGGCAATGGGTACGCAGTATTTT; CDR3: CASSSTRAAMGTQYF
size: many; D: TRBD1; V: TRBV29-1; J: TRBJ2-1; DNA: TGCAGCGTTAACCCACAGGGGGCAAATGAGCAGTTCTTC; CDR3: CSVNPQGANEQFF
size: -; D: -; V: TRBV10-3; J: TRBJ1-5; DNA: TGTGCCATCAGTGAGGGAATCAATCAGCCCCAGCATTTT; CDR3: CAISEGINQPQHF
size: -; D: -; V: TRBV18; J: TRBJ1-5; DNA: TGTGCCAGCTCAAAGGGGGATGATCAGCCCCAGCATTTT; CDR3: CASSKGDDQPQHF
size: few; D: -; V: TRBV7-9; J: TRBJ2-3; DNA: TGTGCCAGCAGCCCCCACGATACGCAGTATTTT; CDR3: CASSPHDTQYF
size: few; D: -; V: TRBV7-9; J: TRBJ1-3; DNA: TGTGCCAGCAGCTTAGTGCAGGGTGCGGACACCATATATTTT; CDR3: CASSLVQGADTIYF
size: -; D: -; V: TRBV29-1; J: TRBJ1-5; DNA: TGCAGCGTTGGGGGGGGCCGGGGGCAGCCCCAGCATTTT; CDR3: CSVGGGRGQPQHF
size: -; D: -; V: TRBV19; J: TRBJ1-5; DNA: TGTGCCAGTAGTATGGTATTTAGGACTCAGCCCCAGCATTTT; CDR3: CASSMVFRTQPQHF
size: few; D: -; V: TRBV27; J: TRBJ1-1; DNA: TGTGCCAGCAGTTTCGATCGTTACACTGAAGCTTTCTTT; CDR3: CASSFDRYTEAFF
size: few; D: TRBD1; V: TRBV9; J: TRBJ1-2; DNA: TGTGCCAGCAGCTCCCGTCCGGGACAGTCCTATGGCTACACCTTC; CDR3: CASSSRPGQSYGYTF
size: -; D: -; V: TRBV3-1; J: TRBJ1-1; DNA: TGTGCCAGCAGCCAGAGTGGTGAAGCTTTCTTT; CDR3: CASSQSGEAFF
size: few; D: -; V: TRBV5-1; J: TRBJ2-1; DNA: TGCGCCAGCAGCTTGTTGGGTACTAGTAGTGGTGAGCAGTTCTTC; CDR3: CASSLLGTSSGEQFF
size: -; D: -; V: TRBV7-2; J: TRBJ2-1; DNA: TGTGCCAGCAGTTCCCGAGCTGGGAACTACAATGAGCAGTTCTTC; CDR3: CASSSRAGNYNEQFF
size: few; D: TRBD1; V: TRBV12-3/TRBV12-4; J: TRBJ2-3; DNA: TGTGCCAGTGCAGCTGGGACAGGGGTCACAGATACGCAGTATTTT; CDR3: CASAAGTGVTDTQYF
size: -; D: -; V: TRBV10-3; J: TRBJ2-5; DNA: TGTGCCATCAGATCGACCATCCAAGAGACCCAGTACTTC; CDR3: CAIRSTIQETQYF
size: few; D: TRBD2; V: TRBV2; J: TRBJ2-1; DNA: TGTGCCAGCAGTACTGAGGGACTACCGAACAATGAGCAGTTCTTC; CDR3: CASSTEGLPNNEQFF
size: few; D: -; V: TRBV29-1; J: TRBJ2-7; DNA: TGCAGCGTTGTGGAAACCTACGAGCAGTACTTC; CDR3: CSVVETYEQYF
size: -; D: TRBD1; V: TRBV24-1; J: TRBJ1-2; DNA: TGTGCCACCAGTGAAGCCGGGACAGGGGTCTATGGCTACACCTTC; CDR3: CATSEAGTGVYGYTF
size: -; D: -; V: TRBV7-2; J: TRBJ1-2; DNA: TGTGCCAGCAGCTCCCCGGTCGCGACCTACTATGGCTACACCTTC; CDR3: CASSSPVATYYGYTF
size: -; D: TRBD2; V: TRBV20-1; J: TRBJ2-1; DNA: TGCAGTGCGGCCGCTAGCGGGTATGAGCAGTTCTTC; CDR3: CSAAASGYEQFF
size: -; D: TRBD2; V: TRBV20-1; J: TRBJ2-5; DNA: TGCAGTGCCGAGGGACTAGCGGGAGGTCGGGAGACCCAGTACTTC; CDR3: CSAEGLAGGRETQYF
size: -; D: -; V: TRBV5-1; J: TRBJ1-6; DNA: TGCGCCAGCAGCTTGGATCTGCGACAGACTAATTCACCCCTCCACTTT; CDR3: CASSLDLRQTNSPLHF
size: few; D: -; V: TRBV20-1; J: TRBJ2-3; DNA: TGCAGTGCTAGGGATTTTTCATCGACGGGGGCCCCTTCGAAAGATACGCAGTATTTT; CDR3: CSARDFSSTGAPSKDTQYF
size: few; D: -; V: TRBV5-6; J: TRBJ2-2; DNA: TGTGCCAGCAGCCTCGGTCGGAGCGGGGAGCTGTTTTTT; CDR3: CASSLGRSGELFF
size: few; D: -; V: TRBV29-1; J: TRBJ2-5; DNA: TGCAGCGTTGGGACGGTACAAGAGACCCAGTACTTC; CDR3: CSVGTVQETQYF
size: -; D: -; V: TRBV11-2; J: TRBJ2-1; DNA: TGTGCCAGCAGCTTAGATCTGGATAGACTAGTCAATGAGCAGTTCTTC; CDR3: CASSLDLDRLVNEQFF
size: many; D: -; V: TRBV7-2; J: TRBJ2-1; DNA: TGTGCCAGCAGCTTCACAGGGACCAATGAGCAGTTCTTC; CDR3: CASSFTGTNEQFF
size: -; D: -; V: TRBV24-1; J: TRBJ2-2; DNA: TGTGCCACCGGGGGTGGTGGGGCGAACACCGGGGAGCTGTTTTTT; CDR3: CATGGGGANTGELFF
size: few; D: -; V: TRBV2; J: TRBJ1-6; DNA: TGTGCCACTCAGGGATCCTATAATTCACCCCTCCACTTT; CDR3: CATQGSYNSPLHF
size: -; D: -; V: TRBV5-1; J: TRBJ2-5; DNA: TGCGCCAGCAGCCCCGCTGGGGACCAAGAGACCCAGTACTTC; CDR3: CASSPAGDQETQYF
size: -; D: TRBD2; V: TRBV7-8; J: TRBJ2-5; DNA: TGTGCCAGCAGCAAAGGGACTAGCGGGATAGAGACCCAGTACTTC; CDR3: CASSKGTSGIETQYF
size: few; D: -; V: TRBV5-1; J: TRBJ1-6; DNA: TGCGCCAGCCAAGCGATAGCAGGGGCGAATTCACCCCTCCACTTT; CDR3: CASQAIAGANSPLHF
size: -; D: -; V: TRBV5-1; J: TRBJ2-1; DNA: TGCGCCAGCAGCTTGGAATTTCGGGAGAAAACCTACAATGAGCAGTTCTTC; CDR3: CASSLEFREKTYNEQFF
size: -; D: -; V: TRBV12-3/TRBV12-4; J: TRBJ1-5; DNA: TGTGCCAGCAGCCCAGACAGAACTTATCAGCCCCAGCATTTT; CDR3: CASSPDRTYQPQHF
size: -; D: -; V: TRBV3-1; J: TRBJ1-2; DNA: TGTGCCAGCAGCCAGGCGGGGGGCTACACCTTC; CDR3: CASSQAGGYTF
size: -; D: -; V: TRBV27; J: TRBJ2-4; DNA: TGTGCCAGCAGTTTCATAACGACAAGACACGTGATGCACTTC; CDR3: CASSFITTRHVMHF
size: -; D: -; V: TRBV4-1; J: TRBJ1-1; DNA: TGCGCCAGCAGACAAGAGGGGGGGGTTTTTGGGGCTTTCTTT; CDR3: CASRQEGGVFGAFF
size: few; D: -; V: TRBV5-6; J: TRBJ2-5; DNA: TGTGCCAGCAGCTTCCACGGAGAGACCCAGTACTTC; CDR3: CASSFHGETQYF
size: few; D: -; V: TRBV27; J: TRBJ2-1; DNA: TGTGCCAGCAGTTTCAACGGATTCGCCAGCTCCTACAATGAGCAGTTCTTC; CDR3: CASSFNGFASSYNEQFF
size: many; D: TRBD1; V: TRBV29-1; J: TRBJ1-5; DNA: TGCAGCGCCACACAGGGGTTGAATCAGCCCCAGCATTTT; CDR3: CSATQGLNQPQHF
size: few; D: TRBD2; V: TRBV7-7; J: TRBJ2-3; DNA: TGTGCCAGCAGCGGGGGACTAGCGACAGATACGCAGTATTTT; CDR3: CASSGGLATDTQYF
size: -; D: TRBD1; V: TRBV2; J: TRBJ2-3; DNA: TGTGCCAGCAGAGGGGGACAGGGAGCAGATACGCAGTATTTT; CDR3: CASRGGQGADTQYF
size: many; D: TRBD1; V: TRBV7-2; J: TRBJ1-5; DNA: TGTGCCAGCAGCCGTCTTACAGGGGGCGATCAGCCCCAGCATTTT; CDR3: CASSRLTGGDQPQHF
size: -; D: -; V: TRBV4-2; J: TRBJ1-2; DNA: TGTGCCAGCAGCCGTCTAGTGAGTAATGGCTACACCTTC; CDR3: CASSRLVSNGYTF
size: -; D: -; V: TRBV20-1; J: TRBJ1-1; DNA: TGCAGTGCTAGAGATTCCGGCCGGGGGACTGAAGCTTTCTTT; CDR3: CSARDSGRGTEAFF
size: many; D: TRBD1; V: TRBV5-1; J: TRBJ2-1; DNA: TGTGCCAGCAGTTCGGGACAGGGCTCCTACAATGAGCAGTTCTTC; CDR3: CASSSGQGSYNEQFF